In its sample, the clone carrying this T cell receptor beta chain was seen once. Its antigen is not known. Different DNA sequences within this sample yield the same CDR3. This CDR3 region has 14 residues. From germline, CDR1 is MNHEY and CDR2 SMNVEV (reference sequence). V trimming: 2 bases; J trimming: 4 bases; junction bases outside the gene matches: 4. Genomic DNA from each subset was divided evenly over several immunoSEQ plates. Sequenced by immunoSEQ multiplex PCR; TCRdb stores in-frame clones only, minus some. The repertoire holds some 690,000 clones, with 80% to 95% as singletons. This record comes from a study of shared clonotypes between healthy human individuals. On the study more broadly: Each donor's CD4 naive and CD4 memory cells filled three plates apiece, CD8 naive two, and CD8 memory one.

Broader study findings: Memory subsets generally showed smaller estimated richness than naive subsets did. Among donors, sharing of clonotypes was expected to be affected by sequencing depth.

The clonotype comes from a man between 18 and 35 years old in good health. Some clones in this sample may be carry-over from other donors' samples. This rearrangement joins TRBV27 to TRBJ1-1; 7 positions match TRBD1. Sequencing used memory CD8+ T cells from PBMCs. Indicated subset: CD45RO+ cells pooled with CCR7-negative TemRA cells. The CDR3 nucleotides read TGTGCCAGCAGTTTAGTCCAGGGGGGCACTGAAGCTTTCTTT. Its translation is CASSLVQGGTEAFF.